This T cell receptor beta chain is drawn from a study of glioma-infiltrating T cells after dendritic cell vaccination. Trimming cost V 5 bases and J 2 bases; bases outside gene matches: 7. The germline gives CDR1 SQVTM, CDR2 ANQGSEA. The CDR3 has 14 amino acids. Only in-frame clones appear in the TCRdb table, and some are missing; sequencing was by immunoSEQ multiplex PCR. Of just under 85,000 clones in the sample, 85% to 90% were seen once. The chain couples TRBV29-1 to TRBJ2-3, with 7 bases fitting TRBD1. This clonotype originated in a human donor with glioblastoma. Here the sequenced sample was blood, taken before dendritic cell vaccination. The CDR3 DNA follows: TGCAGCGTTAATAGGGGGCCGGTCACAGATACGCAGTATTTT. It codes for CSVNRGPVTDTQYF.